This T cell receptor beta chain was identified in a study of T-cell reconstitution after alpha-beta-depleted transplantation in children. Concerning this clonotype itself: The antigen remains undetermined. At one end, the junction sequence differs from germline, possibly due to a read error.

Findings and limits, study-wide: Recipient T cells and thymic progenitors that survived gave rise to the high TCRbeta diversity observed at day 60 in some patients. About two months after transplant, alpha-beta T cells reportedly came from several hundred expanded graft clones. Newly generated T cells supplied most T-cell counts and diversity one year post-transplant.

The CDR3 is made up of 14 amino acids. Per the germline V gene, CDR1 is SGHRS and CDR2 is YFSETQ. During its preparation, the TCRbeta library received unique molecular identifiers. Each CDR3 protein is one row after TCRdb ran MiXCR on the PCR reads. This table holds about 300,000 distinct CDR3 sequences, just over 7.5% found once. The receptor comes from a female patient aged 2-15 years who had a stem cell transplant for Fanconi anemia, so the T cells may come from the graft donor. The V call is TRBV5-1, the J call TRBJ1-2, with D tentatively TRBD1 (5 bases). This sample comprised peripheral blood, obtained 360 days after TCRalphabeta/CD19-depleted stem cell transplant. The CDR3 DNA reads TGCGCCAGCACCTTGGGACCAGCTAACTATGGCTACACCTTC. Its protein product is CASTLGPANYGYTF.